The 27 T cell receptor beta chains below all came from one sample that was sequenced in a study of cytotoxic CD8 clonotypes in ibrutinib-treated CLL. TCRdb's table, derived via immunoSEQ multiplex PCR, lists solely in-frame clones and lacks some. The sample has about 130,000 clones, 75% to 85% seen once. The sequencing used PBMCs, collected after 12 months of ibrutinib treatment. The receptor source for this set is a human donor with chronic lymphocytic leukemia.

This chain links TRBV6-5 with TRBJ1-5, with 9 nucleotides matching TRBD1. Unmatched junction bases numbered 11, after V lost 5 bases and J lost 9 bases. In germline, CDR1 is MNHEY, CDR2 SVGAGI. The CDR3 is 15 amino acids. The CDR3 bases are TGTGCCAGCAGTACGGGACAGGGAGGCAAAAGGCCCCAGCATTTT. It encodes CASSTGQGGKRPQHF.

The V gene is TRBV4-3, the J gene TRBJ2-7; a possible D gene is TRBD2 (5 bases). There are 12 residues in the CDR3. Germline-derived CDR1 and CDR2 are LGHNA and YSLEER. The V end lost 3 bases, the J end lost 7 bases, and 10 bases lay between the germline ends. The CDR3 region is CASSQISGEQYF. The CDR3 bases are TGCGCCAGCAGCCAGATCTCGGGGGAGCAGTACTTC.

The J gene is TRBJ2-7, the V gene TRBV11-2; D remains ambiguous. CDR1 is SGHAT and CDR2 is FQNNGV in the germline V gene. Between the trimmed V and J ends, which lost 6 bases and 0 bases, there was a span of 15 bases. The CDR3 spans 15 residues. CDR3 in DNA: TGTGCCAGCAGTCGTAGTGTAGTAGGCTCCTACGAGCAGTACTTC. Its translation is CASSRSVVGSYEQYF.

As DNA, the CDR3 is TGTGCCAGCAGCTTAGTCAGGGGAGGATCACCCCTCCACTTT. Translation gives CASSLVRGGSPLHF. The chain uses TRBV7-2 and TRBJ1-6; TRBD1 might be the D (6 bases). There are 14 residues in the CDR3. The germline CDR1 and CDR2 sequences are SGHTA and FQGNSA. V was cut by 1 base and J by 10 bases, with 11 bases left in between.

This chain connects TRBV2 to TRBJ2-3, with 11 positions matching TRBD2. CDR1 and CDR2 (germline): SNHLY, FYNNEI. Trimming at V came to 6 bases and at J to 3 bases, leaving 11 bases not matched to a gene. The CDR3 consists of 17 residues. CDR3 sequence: CASSAAVAGGLTDTQYF. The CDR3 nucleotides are TGTGCCAGCAGCGCCGCGGTAGCGGGAGGGCTTACAGATACGCAGTATTTT.

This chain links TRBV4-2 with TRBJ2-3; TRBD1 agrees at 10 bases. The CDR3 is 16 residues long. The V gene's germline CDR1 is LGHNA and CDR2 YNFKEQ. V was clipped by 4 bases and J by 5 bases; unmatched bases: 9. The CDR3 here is CASSRGTGERGDTQYF. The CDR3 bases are TGTGCCAGCAGCCGAGGGACAGGGGAACGGGGAGATACGCAGTATTTT.

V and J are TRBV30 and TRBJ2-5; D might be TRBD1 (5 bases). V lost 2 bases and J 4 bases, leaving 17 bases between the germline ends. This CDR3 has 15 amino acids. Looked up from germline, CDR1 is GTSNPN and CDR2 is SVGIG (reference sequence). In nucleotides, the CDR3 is TGTGCCTGGAGTATCCTTCAGGGTTGGGGAGAGACCCAGTACTTC. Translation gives CAWSILQGWGETQYF.

CDR3 protein: CASGPLGQVSQPQHF. In DNA form, the CDR3 reads TGTGCTAGTGGTCCGTTGGGGCAGGTGAGTCAGCCCCAGCATTTT. The chain carries TRBV12-5 and TRBJ1-5; perhaps TRBD1 as D (5 bases). The germline V gene has CDR1 LGHNT and CDR2 FRNRAP. There are 15 residues in the CDR3. V was cut by 5 bases and J by 6 bases, with 17 bases left in between.

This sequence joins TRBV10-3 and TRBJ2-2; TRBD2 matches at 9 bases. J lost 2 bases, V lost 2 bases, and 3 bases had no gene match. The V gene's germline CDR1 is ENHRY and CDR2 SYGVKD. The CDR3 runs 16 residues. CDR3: CAISEAGGSNTGELFF. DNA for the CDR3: TGTGCCATCAGTGAGGCGGGAGGGAGTAACACCGGGGAGCTGTTTTTT.

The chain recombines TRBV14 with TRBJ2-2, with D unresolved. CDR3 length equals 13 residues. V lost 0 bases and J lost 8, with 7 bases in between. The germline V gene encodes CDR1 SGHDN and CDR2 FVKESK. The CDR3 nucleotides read TGTGCCAGCAGCCAAGATGTTACAGGGGAGCTGTTTTTT. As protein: CASSQDVTGELFF.

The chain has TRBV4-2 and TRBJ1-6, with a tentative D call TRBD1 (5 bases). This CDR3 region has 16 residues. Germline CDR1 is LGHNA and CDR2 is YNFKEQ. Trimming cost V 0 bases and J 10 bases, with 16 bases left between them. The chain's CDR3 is CASSQDPSRGGSPLHF. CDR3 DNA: TGTGCCAGCAGCCAAGATCCGTCAAGGGGTGGATCACCCCTCCACTTT.

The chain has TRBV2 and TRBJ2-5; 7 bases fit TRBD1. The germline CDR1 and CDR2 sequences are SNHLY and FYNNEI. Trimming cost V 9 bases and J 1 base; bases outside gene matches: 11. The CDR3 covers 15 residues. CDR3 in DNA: TGTGCCAGTTCGAAAGGACAGGTCTTCCAAGAGACCCAGTACTTC. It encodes CASSKGQVFQETQYF.

Here the CDR3 reads CASRPQAGERNVELFF. DNA of the CDR3: TGTGCCAGCAGGCCCCAAGCGGGAGAAAGGAATGTGGAGCTGTTTTTT. J is TRBJ2-2 and V is TRBV28; 8 bases match TRBD2. The germline V gene has CDR1 MDHEN and CDR2 SYDVKM. J gave up 10 bases and V 6 bases, and 16 bases lay outside the gene matches. This CDR3 spans 16 amino acids.

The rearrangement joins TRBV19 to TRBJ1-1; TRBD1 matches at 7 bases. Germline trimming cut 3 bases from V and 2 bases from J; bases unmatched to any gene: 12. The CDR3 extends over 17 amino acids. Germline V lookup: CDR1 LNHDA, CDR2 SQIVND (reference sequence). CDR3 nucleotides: TGTGCCAGTAGTATTGAGGGGGCAGGGGCTGGAAACACTGAAGCTTTCTTT. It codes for CASSIEGAGAGNTEAFF.

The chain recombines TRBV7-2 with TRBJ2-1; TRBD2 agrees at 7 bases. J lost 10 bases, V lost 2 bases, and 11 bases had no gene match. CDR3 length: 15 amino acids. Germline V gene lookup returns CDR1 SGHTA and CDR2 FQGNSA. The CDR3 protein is CASSLNIFRRGEQFF. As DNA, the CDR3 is TGTGCCAGCAGCTTAAATATCTTTCGGCGGGGGGAGCAGTTCTTC.

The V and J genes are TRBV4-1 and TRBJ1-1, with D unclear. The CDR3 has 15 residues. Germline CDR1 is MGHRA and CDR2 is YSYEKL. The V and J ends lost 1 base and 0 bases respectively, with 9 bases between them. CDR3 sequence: CASSQVKRMNTEAFF. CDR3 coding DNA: TGCGCCAGCAGCCAAGTAAAACGGATGAACACTGAAGCTTTCTTT.

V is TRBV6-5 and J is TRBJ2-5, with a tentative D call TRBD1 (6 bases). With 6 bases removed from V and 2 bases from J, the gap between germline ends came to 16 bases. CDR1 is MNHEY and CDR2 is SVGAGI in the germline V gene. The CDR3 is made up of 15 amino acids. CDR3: CASRGQAQVQETQYF. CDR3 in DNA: TGTGCCAGCAGGGGACAAGCACAGGTTCAAGAGACCCAGTACTTC.

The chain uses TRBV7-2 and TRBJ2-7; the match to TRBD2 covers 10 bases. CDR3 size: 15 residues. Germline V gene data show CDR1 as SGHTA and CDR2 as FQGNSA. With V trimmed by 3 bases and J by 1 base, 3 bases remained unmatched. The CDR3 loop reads CASSLSLAGSYEQYF. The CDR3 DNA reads TGTGCCAGCAGCTTGTCACTAGCGGGATCCTACGAGCAGTACTTC.

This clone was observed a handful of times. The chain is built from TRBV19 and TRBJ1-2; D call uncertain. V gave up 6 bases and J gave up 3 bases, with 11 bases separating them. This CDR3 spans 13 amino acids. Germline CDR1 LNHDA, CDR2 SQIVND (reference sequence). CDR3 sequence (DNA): TGTGCCAGTAGGGACGGATTGGACTATGGCTACACCTTC. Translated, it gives CASRDGLDYGYTF.

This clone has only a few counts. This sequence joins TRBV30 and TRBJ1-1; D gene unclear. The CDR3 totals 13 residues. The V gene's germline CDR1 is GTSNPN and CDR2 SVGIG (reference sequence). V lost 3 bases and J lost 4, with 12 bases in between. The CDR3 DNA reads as TGTGCCTGGAGCTCGGGGAAGGGCACTGAAGCTTTCTTT. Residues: CAWSSGKGTEAFF.

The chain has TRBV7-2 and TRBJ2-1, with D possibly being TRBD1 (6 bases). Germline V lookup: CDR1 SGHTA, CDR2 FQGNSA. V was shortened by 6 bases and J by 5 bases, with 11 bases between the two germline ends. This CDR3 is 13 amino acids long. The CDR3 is CASRPGEDNEQFF. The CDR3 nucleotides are TGTGCCAGCAGGCCAGGGGAAGACAATGAGCAGTTCTTC.

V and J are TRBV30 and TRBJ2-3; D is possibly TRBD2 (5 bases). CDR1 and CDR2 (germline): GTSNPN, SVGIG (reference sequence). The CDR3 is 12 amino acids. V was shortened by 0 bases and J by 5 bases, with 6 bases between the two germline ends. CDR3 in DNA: TGTGCCTGGAGTGTACGGGGAGATACGCAGTATTTT. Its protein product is CAWSVRGDTQYF.

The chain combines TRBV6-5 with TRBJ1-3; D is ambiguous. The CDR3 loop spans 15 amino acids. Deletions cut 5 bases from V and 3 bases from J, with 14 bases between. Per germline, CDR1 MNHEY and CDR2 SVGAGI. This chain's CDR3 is CASSPTVGFGNTIYF. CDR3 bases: TGTGCCAGCAGTCCGACCGTCGGATTTGGAAACACCATATATTTT.

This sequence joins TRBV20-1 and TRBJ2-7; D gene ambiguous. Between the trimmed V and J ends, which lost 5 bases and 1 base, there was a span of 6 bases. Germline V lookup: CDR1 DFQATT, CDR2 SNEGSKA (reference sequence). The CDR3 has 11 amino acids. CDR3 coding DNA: TGCAGTGCTCACAAGTCCTACGAGCAGTACTTC. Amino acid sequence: CSAHKSYEQYF.

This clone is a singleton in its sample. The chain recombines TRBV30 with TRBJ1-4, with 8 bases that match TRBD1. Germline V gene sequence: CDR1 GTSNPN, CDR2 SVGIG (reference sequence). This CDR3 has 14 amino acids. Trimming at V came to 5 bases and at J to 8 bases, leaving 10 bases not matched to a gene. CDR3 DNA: TGTGCCTGGGGAACAGGGGGAAGTAGGGAAAAACTGTTTTTT. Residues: CAWGTGGSREKLFF.

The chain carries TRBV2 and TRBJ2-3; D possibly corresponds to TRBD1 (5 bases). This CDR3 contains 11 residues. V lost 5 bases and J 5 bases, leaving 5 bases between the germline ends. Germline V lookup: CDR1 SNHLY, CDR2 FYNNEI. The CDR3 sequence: CASSQGDTQYF. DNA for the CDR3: TGTGCCAGCAGTCAGGGAGATACGCAGTATTTT.

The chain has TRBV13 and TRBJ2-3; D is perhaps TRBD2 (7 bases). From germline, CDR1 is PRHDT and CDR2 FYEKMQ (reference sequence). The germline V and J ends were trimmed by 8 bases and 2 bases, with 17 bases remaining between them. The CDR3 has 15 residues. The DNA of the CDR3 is TGTGCCAGCGCTAGGCGGGGGCGCGCCACAGATACGCAGTATTTT. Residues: CASARRGRATDTQYF.